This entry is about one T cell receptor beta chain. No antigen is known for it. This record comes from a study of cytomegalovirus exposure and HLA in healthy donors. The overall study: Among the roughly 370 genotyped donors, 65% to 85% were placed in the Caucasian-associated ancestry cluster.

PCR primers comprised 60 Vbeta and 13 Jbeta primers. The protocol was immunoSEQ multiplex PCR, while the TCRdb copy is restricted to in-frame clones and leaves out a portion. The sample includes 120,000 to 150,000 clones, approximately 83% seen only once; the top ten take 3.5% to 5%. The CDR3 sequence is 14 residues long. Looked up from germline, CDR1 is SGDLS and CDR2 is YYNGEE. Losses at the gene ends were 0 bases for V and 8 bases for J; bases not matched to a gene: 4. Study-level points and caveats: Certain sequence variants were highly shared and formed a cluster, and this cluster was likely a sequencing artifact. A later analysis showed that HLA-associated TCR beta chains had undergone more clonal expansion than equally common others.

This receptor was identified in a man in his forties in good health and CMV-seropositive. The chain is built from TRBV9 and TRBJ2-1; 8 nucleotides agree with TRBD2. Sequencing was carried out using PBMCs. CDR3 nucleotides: TGTGCCAGCAGCGTAGGAGGACTAGCCGATGAGCAGTTCTTC. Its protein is CASSVGGLADEQFF.